This T cell receptor (beta chain) was retrieved from a study of blood T cell repertoires in COVID-19. Turning to the study itself: Researchers got acute and convalescent COVID-19 samples from the United States, Italy and Spain. The analysed material was cDNA or gDNA that came from T cells, B-cell-depleted T cells, or PBMCs.

As originally analysed: Reference gene primer amplification gave estimated nucleated cell counts. Assay used: immunoSEQ multiplex PCR; TCRdb lists only in-frame clones, some missing. From that table come the V and J calls and clone size; the DNA was used to work out D and trimming. The data hold around 200,000 clones, with more than 80% observed a single time. CDR1 is SGHKS, CDR2 YYEKEE, per germline (reference sequence). V was clipped by 0 bases and J by 5 bases, with 5 bases between them. The CDR3 covers 12 residues. The V call is TRBV5-5, the J call TRBJ2-5; D unclear. The sequencing input was peripheral blood. The TCR originated in a human donor in a cohort sampled during active COVID-19. The CDR3 region is CASSLVRETQYF. CDR3 nucleotide sequence: TGTGCCAGCAGCTTGGTTCGGGAGACCCAGTACTTC.